These 22 T cell receptor beta chains were all obtained from the same sample, sequenced in a study of OX40 agonist ivuxolimab in advanced cancers. Repertoires were generated with immunoSEQ multiplex PCR, while TCRdb's copy carries only in-frame clones and drops some. Here the sample spans tens of thousands of clones, roughly three quarters being singletons. The sample in question was CD4+ or CD8+ T cells sorted from blood, obtained in a trial of the OX40 agonist ivuxolimab. These receptors all come from an adult with an advanced solid tumor such as melanoma, head and neck, liver or kidney cancer.

This sequence joins TRBV5-6 and TRBJ1-6; the D is unclear. This CDR3 region has 17 residues. Germline CDR1 SGHDT, CDR2 YYEEEE. V was shortened by 4 bases and J by 0 bases, with 14 bases between the two germline ends. Here the CDR3 reads CASSPTLGSSYNSPLHF. The CDR3 region has the DNA TGTGCCAGCAGCCCGACGCTGGGGAGCTCCTATAATTCACCCCTCCACTTT.

V and J are TRBV18 and TRBJ1-6, with 10 bases matching TRBD1. Unmatched junction bases numbered 7, after V lost 2 bases and J lost 9 bases. CDR1 and CDR2 from the germline V gene are KGHSH and LQKENI. There are 16 residues in the CDR3. DNA of the CDR3: TGTGCCAGCTCACCAGACGGACAGGGGGGGAGTTCACCCCTCCACTTT. Amino acid sequence: CASSPDGQGGSSPLHF.

The gene calls are TRBV27 and TRBJ1-6; weak D call: TRBD1 (6 bases). V lost 3 bases, J lost 6 bases, and 9 bases lay in between. The CDR3 is 14 residues long. Germline loops: CDR1 MNHEY, CDR2 SMNVEV (reference sequence). CDR3 loop: CASSLVGANSPLHF. The CDR3 nucleotides read TGTGCCAGCAGTTTGGTGGGGGCTAATTCACCCCTCCACTTT.

This chain uses TRBV7-2 with TRBJ2-5; a weak D match, TRBD2 (5 bases). The CDR3 extends over 16 amino acids. Trimming shortened V by 3 bases and J by 4 bases, and 18 bases separated the two germline ends. Germline CDR1 SGHTA, CDR2 FQGNSA. DNA of the CDR3: TGTGCCAGCAGCTTCAGTCCCTCCCGACGGGGAGAGACCCAGTACTTC. It codes for CASSFSPSRRGETQYF.

The rearrangement uses TRBV6-1 and TRBJ2-5; TRBD1 agrees at 9 bases. The ends lost 7 bases at V and 5 bases at J; junction bases unmatched: 8. CDR3 size: 14 residues. From germline, CDR1 is MNHNS and CDR2 SASEGT. The CDR3 here is CASTSQGAGETQYF. CDR3 in DNA: TGTGCCAGCACCTCACAGGGGGCAGGGGAGACCCAGTACTTC.

This clone has a single count. The chain carries TRBV18 and TRBJ1-4; possible D gene TRBD1, 5 bases. This CDR3 comprises 14 residues. The germline V and J ends were trimmed by 3 bases and 6 bases, with 11 bases remaining between them. Germline V gene lookup returns CDR1 KGHSH and CDR2 LQKENI. DNA for the CDR3: TGTGCCAGCTCACCCCAGTCGGGGGATGAAAAACTGTTTTTT. Residues: CASSPQSGDEKLFF.

This rearrangement joins TRBV5-1 to TRBJ2-7, with TRBD1 matching over 8 bases. This CDR3 is built from 19 residues. CDR1 is SGHRS, CDR2 YFSETQ, per germline. The ends lost 3 bases at V and 5 bases at J; junction bases unmatched: 22. The CDR3 DNA sequence: TGCGCCAGCAGCTCTTCAGAGATCTCCAGGGGGCGAGTGAGGAACGAGCAGTACTTC. Translation gives CASSSSEISRGRVRNEQYF. Combining the CDR3 with reference TRBV5-1 and TRBJ2-7 gives the whole variable domain KAGVTQTPRYLIKTRGQQVTLSCSPISGHRSVSWYQQTPGQGLQFLFEYFSETQRNKGNFPGRFSGRQFSNSRSEMNVSTLELGDSALYLCASSSSEISRGRVRNEQYFGPGTRLTVT.

This clone was picked up a small number of times. This rearrangement joins TRBV4-1 to TRBJ1-1, with 8 bases aligning to TRBD1. The V gene's germline CDR1 is MGHRA and CDR2 YSYEKL. V was pared by 0 bases and J by 4 bases, with 10 bases of the junction left unmatched. This CDR3 spans 17 amino acids. The CDR3 DNA is TGCGCCAGCAGCCAAGAGGTGGCCAGGGGGCTGAGCACTGAAGCTTTCTTT. Encoded protein: CASSQEVARGLSTEAFF.

The chain combines TRBV28 with TRBJ1-2; D perhaps matches TRBD1 (5 bases). The V gene's germline CDR1 is MDHEN and CDR2 SYDVKM. With 6 bases removed from V and 2 bases from J, the gap between germline ends came to 10 bases. The CDR3 runs to 13 residues. The CDR3 spells CASSQGGNYGYTF. The DNA for the CDR3 is TGTGCCAGCAGCCAGGGAGGGAACTATGGCTACACCTTC.

This chain joins TRBV11-3 and TRBJ2-5, with D tentatively TRBD1 or TRBD2 (5 bases each). Trimming pared 5 bases from V and 1 base from J, leaving 8 bases between. CDR1 is SGHNT, CDR2 YENEEA, per germline. This CDR3 contains 13 residues. The CDR3 DNA is TGTGCCAGCAGCAGAGGGGTCCAAGAGACCCAGTACTTC. Translated: CASSRGVQETQYF.

The rearrangement joins TRBV2 to TRBJ1-4, with TRBD1 as a possible D gene (6 bases). CDR3 length: 13 amino acids. Trimming left V 7 bases short and J 7 bases short, with 13 bases between. Germline-derived CDR1 and CDR2 are SNHLY and FYNNEI. The DNA for the CDR3 is TGTGCCAGCATCAGGGGCCGGGGTGAAAAACTGTTTTTT. Encoded protein: CASIRGRGEKLFF.

CDR3: CASSQVEDRSWSYEQYF. The CDR3 coding sequence is TGCGCCAGCAGCCAAGTTGAAGACAGGTCCTGGTCCTACGAGCAGTACTTC. This chain uses TRBV4-1 with TRBJ2-7; tentative D call: TRBD1 (6 bases). Trimming pared 1 base from V and 1 base from J, leaving 17 bases between. In germline, CDR1 is MGHRA, CDR2 YSYEKL. This CDR3 spans 17 amino acids.

There are a few counts of this clone. The rearrangement uses TRBV18 and TRBJ1-3; TRBD1 is a possible D gene (5 bases). Per the germline V gene, CDR1 is KGHSH and CDR2 is LQKENI. The CDR3 extends over 18 amino acids. V lost 6 bases, J lost 0 bases, and 21 bases lay in between. The DNA for the CDR3 is TGTGCCAGCTCCCCCTATAATCGGGGCAGTAACTCTGGAAACACCATATATTTT. This encodes CASSPYNRGSNSGNTIYF.

This clone was seen just once. The chain links TRBV11-2 to TRBJ2-5; D unclear. The CDR3 spans 14 residues. Germline V lookup: CDR1 SGHAT, CDR2 FQNNGV. V was trimmed by 1 base and J by 5 bases, leaving 11 bases between them. This chain's CDR3 is CASSLAPDGETQYF. As DNA, the CDR3 is TGTGCCAGCAGCTTAGCCCCAGACGGGGAGACCCAGTACTTC.

The chain recombines TRBV5-1 with TRBJ2-2, with D perhaps TRBD2 (6 bases). The V gene's germline CDR1 is SGHRS and CDR2 YFSETQ. The CDR3 contains 17 residues. Trimming pared 2 bases from V and 4 bases from J, leaving 18 bases between. The CDR3 region has the DNA TGCGCCAGCAGCTTTGGCCTCAAGGAGGGCGGCACCGGGGAGCTGTTTTTT. Translation: CASSFGLKEGGTGELFF. The whole variable domain, remainder taken from reference TRBV5-1 and TRBJ2-2, is KAGVTQTPRYLIKTRGQQVTLSCSPISGHRSVSWYQQTPGQGLQFLFEYFSETQRNKGNFPGRFSGRQFSNSRSEMNVSTLELGDSALYLCASSFGLKEGGTGELFFGEGSRLTVL.

This clone was seen only once. J is TRBJ2-1 and V is TRBV9; 11 bases are shared with TRBD1. After removal of 3 bases from V and 2 bases from J, the junction contained 4 bases not matched to a gene. CDR3 length: 16 residues. CDR1 and CDR2 from the germline V gene are SGDLS and YYNGEE. As DNA, the CDR3 is TGTGCCAGCAGCGCCCTGGGACAGGGGGCCTACAATGAGCAGTTCTTC. It translates to CASSALGQGAYNEQFF.

The genes are TRBV6-5 and TRBJ2-5; maybe TRBD1 (6 bases). Germline assignment: CDR1 MNHEY and CDR2 SVGAGI. The CDR3 loop spans 14 amino acids. V lost 5 bases and J lost 11, with 21 bases in between. CDR3 DNA sequence: TGTGCCAGCAGTCGACAACAGGGTTCGAGGGAGCAGTACTTC. This codes for CASSRQQGSREQYF.

The chain uses TRBV19 and TRBJ2-1; 11 bases agree with TRBD2. CDR1 is LNHDA, CDR2 SQIVND, per germline (reference sequence). Unmatched junction bases numbered 7, after V lost 6 bases and J lost 3 bases. This CDR3 is built from 16 residues. The CDR3 DNA reads as TGTGCCAGTAGGCGAACTAGCGGGGGCCTCTACAATGAGCAGTTCTTC. As protein: CASRRTSGGLYNEQFF.

Worth noting for this clone: At one boundary the junction diverges from the germline segment, which might be a read error. This rearrangement joins TRBV5-1 to TRBJ2-1, with D perhaps assigned TRBD1 or TRBD2 (6 bases each). Per germline, CDR1 SGHRS and CDR2 YFSETQ. The CDR3 consists of 15 residues. The CDR3 DNA sequence: TGCGGCAGCACCCTAAAGGGGGGCCGGTACAATGAGCAGTTCTTC. This codes for CGSTLKGGRYNEQFF.

This chain joins TRBV29-1 and TRBJ2-1; D is unresolved. Germline values: CDR1 SQVTM, CDR2 ANQGSEA. Between the trimmed V and J ends, which lost 4 bases and 10 bases, there was a span of 14 bases. The CDR3 sequence is 12 residues long. The CDR3, as DNA: TGCAGCGTTGGACCCCTAGTTACCGAGCAGTTCTTC. Residues: CSVGPLVTEQFF.

The chain joins TRBV28 to TRBJ1-3; no reliable D call. CDR1 is MDHEN, CDR2 SYDVKM, per germline. The CDR3 has 15 amino acids. V was cut by 8 bases and J by 0 bases, with 14 bases left in between. CDR3 sequence (DNA): TGTGCCAGCGGGGAATTGGGCCTCTCTGGAAACACCATATATTTT. This translates into CASGELGLSGNTIYF.

The chain combines TRBV7-2 with TRBJ2-5; D may be TRBD2 (6 bases). This CDR3 is 14 amino acids long. V lost 5 bases, J lost 5 bases, and 15 bases lay in between. Germline-derived CDR1 and CDR2 are SGHTA and FQGNSA. The CDR3 spells CASSPGGLRETQYF. The CDR3 nucleotides are TGTGCCAGCAGCCCTGGCGGACTACGGGAGACCCAGTACTTC.